This T cell receptor (beta chain) was captured in a study of regulatory T cells in long-lasting Graves disease. This clonotype was counted only a few times. The time point was: newly diagnosed GD, antithyroid drugs for less than 3 months. Scientists built the TCR library using RNA that was extracted from PBMCs. Germline V CDR1 and CDR2: MNHNS, SASEGT. The CDR3 covers 12 residues. V was shortened by 11 bases and J by 11 bases, with 18 bases between the two germline ends. Construction of the TCR beta libraries employed iRepertoire HTBI primers in conjunction with Arm-PCR of CDR3 regions. A single record per CDR3 protein comes from TCRdb applying MiXCR to the multiplex PCR reads. The sample holds roughly 400,000 distinct CDR3 sequences, about a sixth seen once. The same data also went into a second study, on T cells in Graves' hyperthyroidism and ophthalmopathy.

Sequenced here: peripheral blood mononuclear cells (PBMCs), sampled at new diagnosis, from a patient treated with antithyroid drugs. This sequence joins TRBV6-1 and TRBJ1-4; tentatively, D is TRBD1 (5 bases). This TCR was sampled from a woman between 18 and 29 years old with Graves disease. Here the CDR3 DNA reads TGTGCCTGCGGGGGGGATCTGGGGAAACTGTTTTTT. Protein sequence: CACGGDLGKLFF.